Below, 3 T cell receptor beta chains from the same sample are listed, as sequenced in a study of T cells in Graves' hyperthyroidism and ophthalmopathy. Amplification of TCR beta CDR3 regions was performed using RNA transcripts as template. First-round RT-PCR with HTBI primers amplified the TCR CDR3 region. TCRdb passed the multiplex PCR reads through MiXCR, listing each CDR3 protein once. Here the sample spans about 700,000 distinct CDR3 sequences, approximately 42% being singletons. Sequenced: peripheral blood or thyroid tissue (not recorded which). The receptors were gathered from an adult man with Graves' disease, either hyperthyroidism or ophthalmopathy (not recorded which).

This clonotype was detected only once. The rearrangement uses TRBV24-1 and TRBJ1-2; D possibly corresponds to TRBD1 (5 bases). CDR3 length: 16 residues. The germline V and J ends were trimmed by 5 bases and 4 bases, with 19 bases remaining between them. Germline CDR1 reads KGHDR; CDR2 reads SFDVKD. In DNA, the CDR3 is TGTGCCACCAGTGTCCCACGTTCAACTGGGACCTATGGCTACACCTTC. It translates to CATSVPRSTGTYGYTF.

The chain links TRBV20-1 to TRBJ2-5, with D possibly being TRBD1 (5 bases). This CDR3 region has 13 residues. CDR1 DFQATT and CDR2 SNEGSKA come from the germline V gene (reference sequence). V lost 6 bases to trimming and J lost 5 bases, with 16 bases between them. CDR3 sequence: CSASMAGSETQYF. The CDR3 region has the DNA TGCAGTGCCAGCATGGCAGGGTCGGAGACCCAGTACTTC.

Points on this clonotype: The conserved closing phenylalanine or tryptophan is absent in this CDR3, likely reflecting a read error. The rearrangement uses TRBV2 and TRBJ1-6; no definite D call. The germline V gene has CDR1 SNHLY and CDR2 FYNNEI. V lost 3 bases and J 8 bases, leaving 5 bases between the germline ends. The CDR3 consists of 12 residues. CDR3 DNA sequence: TGTGCCAGCAGTGAGGTGGATTCACCCCTCCACTCT. Its protein product is CASSEVDSPLHS.